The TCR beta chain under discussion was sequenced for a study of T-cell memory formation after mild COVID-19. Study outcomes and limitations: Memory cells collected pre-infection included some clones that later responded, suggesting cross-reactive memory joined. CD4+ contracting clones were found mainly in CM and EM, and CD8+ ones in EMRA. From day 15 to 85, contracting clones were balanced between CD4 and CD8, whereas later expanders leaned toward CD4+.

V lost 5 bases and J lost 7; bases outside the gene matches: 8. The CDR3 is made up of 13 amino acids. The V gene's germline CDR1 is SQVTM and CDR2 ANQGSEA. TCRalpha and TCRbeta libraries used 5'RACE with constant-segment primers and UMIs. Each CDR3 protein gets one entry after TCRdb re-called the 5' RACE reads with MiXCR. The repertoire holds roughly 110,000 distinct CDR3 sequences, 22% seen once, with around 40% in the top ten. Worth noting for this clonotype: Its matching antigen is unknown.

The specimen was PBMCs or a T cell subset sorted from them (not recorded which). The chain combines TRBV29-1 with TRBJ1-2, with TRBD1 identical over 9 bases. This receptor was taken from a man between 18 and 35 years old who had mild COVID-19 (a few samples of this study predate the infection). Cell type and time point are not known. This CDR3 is CSVSGTGIVGYTF. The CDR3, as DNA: TGCAGCGTTTCCGGGACAGGGATAGTTGGCTACACCTTC.